This T cell receptor (beta chain) was identified during a study of tumor-infiltrating lymphocytes in primary liver carcinoma. Using a constant-region primer together with ProtoScript II reverse transcriptase, TCR beta cDNA was made from approximately 0.55 ug of total RNA. Researchers made the TCR beta libraries by running three nested multiplex PCR rounds with slightly modified ARM-PCR. TCRdb re-called the multiplex PCR reads with MiXCR, one entry per CDR3 protein. The sample includes fewer than 350,000 distinct CDR3 sequences, 65% of them seen just once. Findings of the study overall: CD8+ and CD4+ repertoires went uncompared, the samples being bulk unsorted.

Unsorted whole blood yielded blood RNA, and germline DNA was extracted as well. On this clonotype: Its target is unknown. It may be a read error: a sequence one base away is much more abundant.

Sequencing was carried out using peripheral blood. This clonotype originated in a man aged 35 to 55 with primary liver carcinoma and hepatitis B virus infection.

The CDR3 region is CASSASTSGEETQYF. CDR3 bases: TGTGCCAGCAGTGCGTCGACTAGCGGGGAGGAGACCCAGTACTTC. The rearrangement links TRBV12-3 or TRBV12-4 to TRBJ2-5; 11 bases line up with TRBD2. The CDR3 consists of 15 residues. V lost 5 bases, J lost 5 bases, and 7 bases stayed unmatched.